This T cell receptor (beta chain) derives from a study of beta chain features in type 1 diabetes. The investigators reverse transcribed all of the isolated RNA, so they sequenced expressed TCRB transcripts. Measured with immunoSEQ multiplex PCR; TCRdb has only the in-frame clones, and not every one. The sample consists of 300,000 or so clones, approximately 14% of them appearing once. Each of the CD4+ naive, central memory, regulatory and stem cell-like memory populations was sorted via CD45RO/CCR7/CD25/CD127/CD95/CD27. Study-wide findings and caveats: PCR might favor shorter templates, but any such skew would affect patients and controls equally. Comparison showed that naive, central memory and Treg TCRB repertoires appeared more similar among patients than among healthy donors. When VDJ junctions were examined, type 1 diabetes patients showed fewer insertions and more deletions. In all four CD4+ subsets, TCRB CDR3 length was significantly, moderately reduced in type 1 diabetes.

With respect to this clone: The antigen remains unidentified.

Sample: naive CD4+ T cells from blood. This sequence originates from a man younger than 40 with type 1 diabetes.

The CDR3 is CASSFTGKSYNEQFF. Written as DNA, the CDR3 is TGCGCCAGCAGCTTTACAGGGAAATCCTACAATGAGCAGTTCTTC. The chain recombines TRBV5-1 with TRBJ2-1; weak D call: TRBD1 (6 bases). Trimming left V 2 bases short and J 1 base short, with 10 bases between. The germline V gene encodes CDR1 SGHRS and CDR2 YFSETQ. CDR3 length: 15 amino acids. Based on the CDR3 plus reference TRBV5-1 and TRBJ2-1, the full variable domain is KAGVTQTPRYLIKTRGQQVTLSCSPISGHRSVSWYQQTPGQGLQFLFEYFSETQRNKGNFPGRFSGRQFSNSRSEMNVSTLELGDSALYLCASSFTGKSYNEQFFGPGTRLTVL.